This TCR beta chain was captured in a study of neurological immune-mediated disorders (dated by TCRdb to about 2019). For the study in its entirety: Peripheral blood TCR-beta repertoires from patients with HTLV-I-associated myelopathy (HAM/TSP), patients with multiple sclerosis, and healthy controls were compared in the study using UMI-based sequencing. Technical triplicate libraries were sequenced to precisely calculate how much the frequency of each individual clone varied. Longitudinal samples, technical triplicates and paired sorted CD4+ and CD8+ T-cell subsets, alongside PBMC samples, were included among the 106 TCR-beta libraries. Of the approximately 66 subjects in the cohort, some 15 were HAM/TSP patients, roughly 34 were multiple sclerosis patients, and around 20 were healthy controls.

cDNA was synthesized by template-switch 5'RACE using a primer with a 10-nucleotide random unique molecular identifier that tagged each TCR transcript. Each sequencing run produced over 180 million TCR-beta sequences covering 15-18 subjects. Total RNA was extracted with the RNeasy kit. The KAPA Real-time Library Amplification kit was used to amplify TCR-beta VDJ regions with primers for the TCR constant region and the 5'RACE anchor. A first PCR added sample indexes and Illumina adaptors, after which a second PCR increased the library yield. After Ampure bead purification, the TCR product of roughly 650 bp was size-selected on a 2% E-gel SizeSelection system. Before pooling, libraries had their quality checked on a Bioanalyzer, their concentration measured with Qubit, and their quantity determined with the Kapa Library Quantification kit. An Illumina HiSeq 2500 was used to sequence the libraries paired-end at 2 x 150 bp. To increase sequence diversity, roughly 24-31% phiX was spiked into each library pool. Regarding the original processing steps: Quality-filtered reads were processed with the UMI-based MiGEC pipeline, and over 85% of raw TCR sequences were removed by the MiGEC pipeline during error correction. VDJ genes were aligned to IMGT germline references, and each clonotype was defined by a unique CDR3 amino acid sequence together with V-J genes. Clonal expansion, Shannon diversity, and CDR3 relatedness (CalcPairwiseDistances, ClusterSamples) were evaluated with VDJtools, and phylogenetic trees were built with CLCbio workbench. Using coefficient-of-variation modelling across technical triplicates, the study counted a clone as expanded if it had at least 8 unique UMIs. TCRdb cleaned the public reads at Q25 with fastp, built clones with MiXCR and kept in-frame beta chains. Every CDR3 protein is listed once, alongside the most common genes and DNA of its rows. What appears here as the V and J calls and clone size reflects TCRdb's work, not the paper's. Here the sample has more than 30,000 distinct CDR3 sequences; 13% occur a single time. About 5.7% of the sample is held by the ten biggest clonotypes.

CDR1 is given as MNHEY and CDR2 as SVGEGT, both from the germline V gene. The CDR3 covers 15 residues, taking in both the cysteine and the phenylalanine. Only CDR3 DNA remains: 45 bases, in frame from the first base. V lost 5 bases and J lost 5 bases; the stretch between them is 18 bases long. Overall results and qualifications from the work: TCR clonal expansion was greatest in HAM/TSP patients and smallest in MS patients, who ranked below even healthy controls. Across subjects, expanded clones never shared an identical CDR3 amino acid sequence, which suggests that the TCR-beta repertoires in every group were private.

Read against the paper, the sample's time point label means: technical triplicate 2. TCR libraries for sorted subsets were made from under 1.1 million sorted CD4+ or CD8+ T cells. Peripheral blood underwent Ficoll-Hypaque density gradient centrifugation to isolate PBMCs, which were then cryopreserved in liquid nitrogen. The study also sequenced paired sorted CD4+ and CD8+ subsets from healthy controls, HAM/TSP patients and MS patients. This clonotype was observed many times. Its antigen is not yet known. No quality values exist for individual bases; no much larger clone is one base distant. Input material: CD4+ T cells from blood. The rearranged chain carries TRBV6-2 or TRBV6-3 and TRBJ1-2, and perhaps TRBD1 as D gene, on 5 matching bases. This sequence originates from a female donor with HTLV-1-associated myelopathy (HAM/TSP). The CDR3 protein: CASSKTTDSIYGYTF. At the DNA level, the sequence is TGTGCCAGCAGTAAAACGACAGATTCGATTTATGGCTACACCTTC.